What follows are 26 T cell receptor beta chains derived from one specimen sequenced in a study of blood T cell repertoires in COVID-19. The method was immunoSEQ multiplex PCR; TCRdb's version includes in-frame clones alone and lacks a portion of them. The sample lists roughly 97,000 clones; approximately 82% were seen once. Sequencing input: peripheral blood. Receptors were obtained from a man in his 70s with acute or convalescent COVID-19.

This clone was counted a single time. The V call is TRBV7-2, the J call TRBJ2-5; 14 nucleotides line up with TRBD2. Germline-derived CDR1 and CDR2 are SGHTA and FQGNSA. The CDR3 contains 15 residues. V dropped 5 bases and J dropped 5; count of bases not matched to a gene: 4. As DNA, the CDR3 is TGTGCCAGCAGCCCCGGGACTAGCGGGAGCGAGACCCAGTACTTC. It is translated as CASSPGTSGSETQYF. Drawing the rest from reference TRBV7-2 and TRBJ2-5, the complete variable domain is GAGVSQSPSNKVTEKGKDVELRCDPISGHTALYWYRQSLGQGLEFLIYFQGNSAPDKSGLPSDRFSAERTGGSVSTLTIQRTQQEDSAVYLCASSPGTSGSETQYFGPGTRLLVL.

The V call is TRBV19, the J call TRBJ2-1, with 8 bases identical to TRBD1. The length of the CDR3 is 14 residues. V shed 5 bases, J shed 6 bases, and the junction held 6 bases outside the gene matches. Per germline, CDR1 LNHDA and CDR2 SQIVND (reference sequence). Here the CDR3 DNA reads TGTGCCAGTAGTGGACAGGGTTCGCCCAATGAGCAGTTCTTC. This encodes CASSGQGSPNEQFF.

The CDR3 loop is CASRVQQENTEAFF. DNA for the CDR3: TGTGCCAGCAGAGTCCAACAGGAGAACACTGAAGCTTTCTTT. The V and J genes are TRBV6-4 and TRBJ1-1; a possible D gene is TRBD1 (5 bases). In germline, CDR1 is MRHNA, CDR2 SNTAGT. V lost 6 bases and J lost 1, with 12 bases in between. The CDR3 length is 14 residues.

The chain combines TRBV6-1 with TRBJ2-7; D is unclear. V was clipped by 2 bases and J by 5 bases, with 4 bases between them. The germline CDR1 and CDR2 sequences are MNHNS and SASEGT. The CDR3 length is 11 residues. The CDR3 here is CASSEIDEQYF. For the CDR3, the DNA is TGTGCCAGCAGTGAAATAGACGAGCAGTACTTC.

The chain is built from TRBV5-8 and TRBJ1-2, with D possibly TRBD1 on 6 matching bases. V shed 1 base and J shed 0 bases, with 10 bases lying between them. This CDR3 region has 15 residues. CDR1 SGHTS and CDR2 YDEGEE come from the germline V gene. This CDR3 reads CASSLWGQANYGYTF. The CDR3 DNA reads TGTGCCAGCAGCTTGTGGGGGCAAGCTAACTATGGCTACACCTTC.

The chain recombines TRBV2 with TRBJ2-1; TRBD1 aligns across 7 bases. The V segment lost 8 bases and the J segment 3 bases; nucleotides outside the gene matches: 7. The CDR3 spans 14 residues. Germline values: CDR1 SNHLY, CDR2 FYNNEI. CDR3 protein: CASLDRAGYNEQFF. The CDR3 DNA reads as TGTGCCAGCCTCGACAGGGCAGGCTACAATGAGCAGTTCTTC. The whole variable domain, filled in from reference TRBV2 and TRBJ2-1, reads EPEVTQTPSHQVTQMGQEVILRCVPISNHLYFYWYRQILGQKVEFLVSFYNNEISEKSEIFDDQFSVERPDGSNFTLKIRSTKLEDSAMYFCASLDRAGYNEQFFGPGTRLTVL.

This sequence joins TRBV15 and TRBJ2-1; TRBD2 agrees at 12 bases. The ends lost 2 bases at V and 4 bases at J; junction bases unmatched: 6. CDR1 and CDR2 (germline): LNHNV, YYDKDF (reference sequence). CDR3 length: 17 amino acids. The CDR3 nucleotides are TGTGCCACCAGCAGACTGATACTAGCGGGAGGTTACAATGAGCAGTTCTTC. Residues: CATSRLILAGGYNEQFF.

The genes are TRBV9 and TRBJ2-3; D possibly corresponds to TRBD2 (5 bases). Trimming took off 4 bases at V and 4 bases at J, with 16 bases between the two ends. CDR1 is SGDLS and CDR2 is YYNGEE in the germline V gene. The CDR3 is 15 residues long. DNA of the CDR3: TGTGCCAGCAGCCCCCAACCAGCGGTGGCAGATACGCAGTATTTT. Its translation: CASSPQPAVADTQYF. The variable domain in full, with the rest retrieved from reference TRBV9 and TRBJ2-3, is DSGVTQTPKHLITATGQRVTLRCSPRSGDLSVYWYQQSLDQGLQFLIQYYNGEERAKGNILERFSAQQFPDLHSELNLSSLELGDSALYFCASSPQPAVADTQYFGPGTRLTVL.

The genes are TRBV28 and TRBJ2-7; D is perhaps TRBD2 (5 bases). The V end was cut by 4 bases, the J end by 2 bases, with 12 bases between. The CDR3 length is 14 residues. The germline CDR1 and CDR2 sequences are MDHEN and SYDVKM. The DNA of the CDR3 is TGTGCCAGCAGTTCCGGCCAGAGGGCCTACGAGCAGTACTTC. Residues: CASSSGQRAYEQYF.

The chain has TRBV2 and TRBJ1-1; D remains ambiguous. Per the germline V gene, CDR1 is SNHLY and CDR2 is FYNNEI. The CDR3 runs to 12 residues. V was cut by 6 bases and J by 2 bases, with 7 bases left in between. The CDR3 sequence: CASRNSNTEAFF. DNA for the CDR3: TGTGCCAGCAGGAACAGTAACACTGAAGCTTTCTTT.

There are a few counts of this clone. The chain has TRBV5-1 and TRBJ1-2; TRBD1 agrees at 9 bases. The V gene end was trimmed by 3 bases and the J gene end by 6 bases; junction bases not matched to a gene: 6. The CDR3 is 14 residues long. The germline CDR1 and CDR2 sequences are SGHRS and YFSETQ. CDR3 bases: TGCGCCAGCAGCTCACGACAGGGGGAGGATGGCTACACCTTC. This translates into CASSSRQGEDGYTF.

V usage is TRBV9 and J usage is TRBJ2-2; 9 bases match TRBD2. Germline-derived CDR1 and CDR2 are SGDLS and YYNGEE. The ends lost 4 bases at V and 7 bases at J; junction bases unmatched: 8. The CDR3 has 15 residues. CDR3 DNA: TGTGCCAGCAGCCCAGGGACTAGCCGGAACGGGGAGCTGTTTTTT. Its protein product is CASSPGTSRNGELFF.

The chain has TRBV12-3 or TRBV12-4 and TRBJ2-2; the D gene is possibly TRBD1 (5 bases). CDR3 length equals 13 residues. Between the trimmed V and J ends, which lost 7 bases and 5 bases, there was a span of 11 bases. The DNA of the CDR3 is TGTGCCAGCATCCTCAGGGAAACCGGGGAGCTGTTTTTT. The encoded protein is CASILRETGELFF.

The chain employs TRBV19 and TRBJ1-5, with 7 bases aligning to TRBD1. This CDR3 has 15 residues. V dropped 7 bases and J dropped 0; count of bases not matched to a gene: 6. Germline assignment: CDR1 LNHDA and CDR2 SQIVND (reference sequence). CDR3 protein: CASNRGSDSNQPQHF. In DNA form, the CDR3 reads TGTGCCAGTAACAGGGGCTCAGATAGCAATCAGCCCCAGCATTTT. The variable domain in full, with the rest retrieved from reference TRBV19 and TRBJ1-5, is DGGITQSPKYLFRKEGQNVTLSCEQNLNHDAMYWYRQDPGQGLRLIYYSQIVNDFQKGDIAEGYSVSREKKESFPLTVTSAQKNPTAFYLCASNRGSDSNQPQHFGDGTRLSIL.

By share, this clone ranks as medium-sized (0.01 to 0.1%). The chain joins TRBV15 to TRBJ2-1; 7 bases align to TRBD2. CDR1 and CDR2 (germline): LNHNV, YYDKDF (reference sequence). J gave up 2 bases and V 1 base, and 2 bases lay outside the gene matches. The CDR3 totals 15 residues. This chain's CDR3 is CATSRASGTYNEQFF. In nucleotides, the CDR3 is TGTGCCACCAGCAGAGCCAGCGGGACCTACAATGAGCAGTTCTTC.

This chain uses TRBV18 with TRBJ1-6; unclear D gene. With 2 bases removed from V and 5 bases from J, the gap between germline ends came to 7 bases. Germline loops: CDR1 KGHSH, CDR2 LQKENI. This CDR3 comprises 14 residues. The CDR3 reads CASSPEVDNSPLHF. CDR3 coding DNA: TGTGCCAGCTCACCAGAGGTGGATAATTCACCCCTCCACTTT. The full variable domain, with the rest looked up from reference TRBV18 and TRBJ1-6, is NAGVMQNPRHLVRRRGQEARLRCSPMKGHSHVYWYRQLPEEGLKFMVYLQKENIIDESGMPKERFSAEFPKEGPSILRIQQVVRGDSAAYFCASSPEVDNSPLHFGNGTRLTVT.

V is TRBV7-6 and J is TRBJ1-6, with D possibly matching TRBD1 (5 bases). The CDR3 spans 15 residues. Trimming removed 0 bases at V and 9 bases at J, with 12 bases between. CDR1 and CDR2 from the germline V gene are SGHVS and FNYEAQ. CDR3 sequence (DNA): TGTGCCAGCAGCTTAGCCGGCCAGGGAGGTTCACCCCTCCACTTT. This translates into CASSLAGQGGSPLHF.

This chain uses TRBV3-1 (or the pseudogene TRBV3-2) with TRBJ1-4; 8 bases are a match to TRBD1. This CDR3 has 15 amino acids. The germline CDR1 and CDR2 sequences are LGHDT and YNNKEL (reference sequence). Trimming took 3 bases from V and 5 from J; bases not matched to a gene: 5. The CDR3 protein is CASSQQGAANEKLFF. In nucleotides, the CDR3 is TGTGCCAGCAGCCAGCAGGGGGCAGCCAATGAAAAACTGTTTTTT.

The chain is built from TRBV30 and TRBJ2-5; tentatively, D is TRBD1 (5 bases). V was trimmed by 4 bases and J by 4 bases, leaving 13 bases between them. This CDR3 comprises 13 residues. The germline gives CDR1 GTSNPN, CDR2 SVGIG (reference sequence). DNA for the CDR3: TGTGCCTGGAAACAGGTGAATCGAGAGACCCAGTACTTC. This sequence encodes CAWKQVNRETQYF. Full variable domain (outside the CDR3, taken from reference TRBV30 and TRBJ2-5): SQTIHQWPATLVQPVGSPLSLECTVEGTSNPNLYWYRQAAGRGLQLLFYSVGIGQISSEVPQNLSASRPQDRQFILSSKKLLLSDSGFYLCAWKQVNRETQYFGPGTRLLVL.

CDR3 DNA sequence: TGTGCCAGCAGCTCGGGACTAGCGGCGGCGGGGACCCAGTACTTC. Translating gives CASSSGLAAAGTQYF. The chain employs TRBV7-2 and TRBJ2-5; 11 nucleotides line up with TRBD2. The length of the CDR3 is 15 residues. The V gene end was trimmed by 4 bases and the J gene end by 7 bases; junction bases not matched to a gene: 8. Germline V gene lookup returns CDR1 SGHTA and CDR2 FQGNSA.

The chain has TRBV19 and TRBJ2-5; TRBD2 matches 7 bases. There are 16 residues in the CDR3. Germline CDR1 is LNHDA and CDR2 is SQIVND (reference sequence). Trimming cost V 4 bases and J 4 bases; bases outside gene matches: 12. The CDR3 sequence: CASSTYRWGGGETQYF. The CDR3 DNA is TGTGCCAGTAGTACATACCGGTGGGGGGGAGGAGAGACCCAGTACTTC.

The CDR3 nucleotides are TGTGCCAGCAGCACGTACAGGGCAGGAAACACCATATATTTT. This sequence encodes CASSTYRAGNTIYF. The chain recombines TRBV5-5 with TRBJ1-3; tentative D call: TRBD1 (6 bases). The CDR3 is 14 amino acids. Trimming cost V 4 bases and J 4 bases, with 12 bases left between them. In germline, CDR1 is SGHKS, CDR2 YYEKEE (reference sequence).

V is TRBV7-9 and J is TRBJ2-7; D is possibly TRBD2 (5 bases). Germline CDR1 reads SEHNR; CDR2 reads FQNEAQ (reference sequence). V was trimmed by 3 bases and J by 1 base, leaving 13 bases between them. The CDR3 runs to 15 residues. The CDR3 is CASSFEERGSYEQYF. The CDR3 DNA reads TGTGCCAGCAGCTTTGAAGAACGGGGATCCTACGAGCAGTACTTC.

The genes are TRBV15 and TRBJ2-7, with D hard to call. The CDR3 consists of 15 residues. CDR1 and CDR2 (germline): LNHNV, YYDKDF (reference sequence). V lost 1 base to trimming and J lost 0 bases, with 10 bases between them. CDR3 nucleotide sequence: TGTGCCACCAGCAGAGTGCACTCGAACTCCTACGAGCAGTACTTC. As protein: CATSRVHSNSYEQYF.

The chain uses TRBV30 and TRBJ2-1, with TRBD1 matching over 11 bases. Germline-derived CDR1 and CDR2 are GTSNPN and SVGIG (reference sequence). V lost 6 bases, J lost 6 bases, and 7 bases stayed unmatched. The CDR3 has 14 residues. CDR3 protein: CACLGDRGFNEQFF. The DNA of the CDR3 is TGTGCCTGTCTTGGGGACAGGGGGTTCAATGAGCAGTTCTTC.

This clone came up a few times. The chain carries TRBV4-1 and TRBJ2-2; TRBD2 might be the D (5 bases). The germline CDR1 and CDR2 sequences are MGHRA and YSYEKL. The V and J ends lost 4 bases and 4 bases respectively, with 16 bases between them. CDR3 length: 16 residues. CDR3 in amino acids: CASSPALMGSTGELFF. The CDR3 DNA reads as TGCGCCAGCAGCCCAGCCCTGATGGGGAGCACCGGGGAGCTGTTTTTT.